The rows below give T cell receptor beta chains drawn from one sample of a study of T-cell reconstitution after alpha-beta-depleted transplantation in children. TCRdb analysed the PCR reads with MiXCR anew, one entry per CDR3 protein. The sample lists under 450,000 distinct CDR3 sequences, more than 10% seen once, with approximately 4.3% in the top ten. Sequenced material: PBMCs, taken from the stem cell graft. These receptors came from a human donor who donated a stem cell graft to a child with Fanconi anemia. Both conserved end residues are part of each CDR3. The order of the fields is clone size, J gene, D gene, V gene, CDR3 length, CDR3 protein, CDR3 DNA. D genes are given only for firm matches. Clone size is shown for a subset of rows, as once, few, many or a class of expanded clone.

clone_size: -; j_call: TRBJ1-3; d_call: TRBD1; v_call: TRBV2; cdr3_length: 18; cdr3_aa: CASREEDLRGEPGNTIYF; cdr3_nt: TGTGCCAGCAGAGAAGAGGACCTCAGGGGGGAACCTGGAAACACCATATATTTT
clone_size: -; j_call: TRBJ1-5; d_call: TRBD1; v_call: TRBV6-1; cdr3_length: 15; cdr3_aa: CASGPSGGRDQPQHF; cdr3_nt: TGTGCCAGCGGTCCTTCAGGGGGCAGGGATCAGCCCCAGCATTTT
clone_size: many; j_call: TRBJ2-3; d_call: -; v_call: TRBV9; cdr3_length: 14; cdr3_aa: CASSVDGATDTQYF; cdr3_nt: TGTGCCAGCAGCGTAGATGGGGCCACAGATACGCAGTATTTT
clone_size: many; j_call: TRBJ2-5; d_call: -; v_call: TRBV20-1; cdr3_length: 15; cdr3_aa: CSASTVILGEETQYF; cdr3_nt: TGCAGTGCTAGTACGGTTATTCTAGGGGAAGAGACCCAGTACTTC
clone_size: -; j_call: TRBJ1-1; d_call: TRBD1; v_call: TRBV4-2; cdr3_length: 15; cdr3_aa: CASSQFRGSGTEAFF; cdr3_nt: TGTGCCAGCAGCCAATTCAGGGGGTCGGGGACTGAAGCTTTCTTT
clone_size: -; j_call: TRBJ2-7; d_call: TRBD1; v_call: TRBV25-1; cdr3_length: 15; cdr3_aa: CASSGRDRGIYEQYF; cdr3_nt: TGTGCCAGCAGTGGACGTGACAGGGGAATCTACGAGCAGTACTTC
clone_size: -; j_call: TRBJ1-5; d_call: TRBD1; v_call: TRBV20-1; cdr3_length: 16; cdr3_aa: CSARSNRGRLGQPQHF; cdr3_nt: TGCAGTGCTAGATCTAACAGGGGGCGGTTAGGTCAGCCCCAGCATTTT
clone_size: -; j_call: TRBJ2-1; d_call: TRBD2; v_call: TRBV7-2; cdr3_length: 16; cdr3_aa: CASSRTGLAGGNEQFF; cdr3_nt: TGTGCCAGCAGCCGGACAGGACTAGCGGGGGGCAATGAGCAGTTCTTC
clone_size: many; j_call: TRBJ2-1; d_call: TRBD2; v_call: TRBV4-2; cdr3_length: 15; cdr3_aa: CASSPTSGGTNEQFF; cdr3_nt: TGTGCCAGCAGCCCGACTAGCGGGGGGACTAATGAGCAGTTCTTC
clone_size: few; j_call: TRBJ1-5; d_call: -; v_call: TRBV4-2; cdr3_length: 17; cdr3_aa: CASSQESQGRDNQPQHF; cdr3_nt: TGTGCCAGCAGCCAAGAGAGCCAGGGCAGGGACAATCAGCCCCAGCATTTT
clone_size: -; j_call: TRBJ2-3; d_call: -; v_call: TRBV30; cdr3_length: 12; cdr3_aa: CAWSGGSDTQYF; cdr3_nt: TGTGCCTGGAGTGGGGGGTCAGATACGCAGTATTTT
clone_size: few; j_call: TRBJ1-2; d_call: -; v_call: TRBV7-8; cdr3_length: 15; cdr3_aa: CASSSRGAHINGYTF; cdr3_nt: TGTGCCAGCAGCTCCCGGGGAGCCCATATTAATGGCTACACCTTC
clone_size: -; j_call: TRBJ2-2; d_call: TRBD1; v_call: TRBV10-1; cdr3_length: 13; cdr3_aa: CASSESPTGAPLF; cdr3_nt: TGCGCCAGCAGTGAGTCACCTACAGGGGCTCCCCTTTTT
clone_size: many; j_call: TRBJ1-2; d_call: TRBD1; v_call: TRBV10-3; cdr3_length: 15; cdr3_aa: CAISEGQGTAYGYTF; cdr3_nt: TGTGCCATCAGTGAGGGACAGGGTACGGCCTATGGCTACACCTTC
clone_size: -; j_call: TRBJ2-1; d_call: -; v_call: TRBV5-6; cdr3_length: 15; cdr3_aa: CASSLFYSYYNEQFF; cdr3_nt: TGTGCCAGCAGCTTGTTTTACTCCTATTACAATGAGCAGTTCTTC
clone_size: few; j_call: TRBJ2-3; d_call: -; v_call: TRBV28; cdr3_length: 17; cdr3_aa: CASSTGLEGGPSDTQYF; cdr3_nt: TGTGCCAGCAGTACAGGACTAGAGGGGGGGCCGTCTGATACGCAGTATTTT
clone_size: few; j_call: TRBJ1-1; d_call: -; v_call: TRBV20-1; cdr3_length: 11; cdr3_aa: CSAETSEGAFF; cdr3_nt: TGCAGTGCTGAAACTTCTGAAGGGGCTTTCTTT
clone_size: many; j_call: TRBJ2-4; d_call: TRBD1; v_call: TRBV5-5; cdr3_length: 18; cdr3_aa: CASSREHRDRVAKNIQYF; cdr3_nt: TGTGCCAGCAGCAGGGAGCACCGGGACAGGGTAGCCAAAAACATTCAGTACTTC
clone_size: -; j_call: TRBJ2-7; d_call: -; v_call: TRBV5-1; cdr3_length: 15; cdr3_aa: CASSPDRRTNYEQYF; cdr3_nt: TGCGCCAGCAGCCCCGACAGAAGGACGAACTACGAGCAGTACTTC
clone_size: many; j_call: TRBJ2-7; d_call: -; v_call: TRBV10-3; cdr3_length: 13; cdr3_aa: CAIKPGSSYEQYF; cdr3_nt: TGTGCCATCAAGCCGGGGAGCTCCTACGAGCAGTACTTC
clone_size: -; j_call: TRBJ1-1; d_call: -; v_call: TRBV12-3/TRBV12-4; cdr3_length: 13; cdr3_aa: CASSQTPAREAFF; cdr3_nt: TGTGCCAGCAGTCAGACCCCCGCTAGGGAAGCTTTCTTT
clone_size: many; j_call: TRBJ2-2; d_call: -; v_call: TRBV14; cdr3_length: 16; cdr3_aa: CASSPPRGVYTGELFF; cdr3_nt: TGTGCCAGCAGCCCCCCTCGAGGGGTCTACACCGGGGAGCTGTTTTTT
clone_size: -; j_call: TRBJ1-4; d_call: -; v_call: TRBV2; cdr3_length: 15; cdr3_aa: CASRVTHATNEKLFF; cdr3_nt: TGTGCCAGCAGGGTGACACACGCAACTAATGAAAAACTGTTTTTT
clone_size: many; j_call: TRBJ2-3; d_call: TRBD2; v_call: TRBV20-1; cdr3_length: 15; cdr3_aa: CSARVPSGGTDTQYF; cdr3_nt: TGCAGTGCTAGAGTGCCTAGCGGGGGCACAGATACGCAGTATTTT
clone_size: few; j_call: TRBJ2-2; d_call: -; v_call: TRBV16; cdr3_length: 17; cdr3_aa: CASSQYGRGRDTGELFF; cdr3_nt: TGTGCCAGCAGCCAATACGGCAGGGGAAGGGACACCGGGGAGCTGTTTTTT
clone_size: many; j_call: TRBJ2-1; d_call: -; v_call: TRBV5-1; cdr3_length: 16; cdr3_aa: CASSLEFRLGVDEQFF; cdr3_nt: TGCGCCAGCAGCTTGGAGTTTAGGCTGGGCGTCGATGAGCAGTTCTTC
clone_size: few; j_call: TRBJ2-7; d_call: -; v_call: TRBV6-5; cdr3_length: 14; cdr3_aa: CASSYSLSSYEQYF; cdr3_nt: TGTGCCAGCAGTTACTCGTTAAGCTCCTACGAGCAGTACTTC
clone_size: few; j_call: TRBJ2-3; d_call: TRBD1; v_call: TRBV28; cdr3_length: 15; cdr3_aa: CASSSPTGGADTQYF; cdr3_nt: TGTGCCAGCAGTTCTCCGACAGGGGGTGCAGATACGCAGTATTTT
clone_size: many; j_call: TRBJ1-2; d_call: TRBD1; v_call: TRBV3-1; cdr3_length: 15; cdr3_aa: CASSQGTGPNYGYTF; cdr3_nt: TGTGCCAGCAGCCAAGGGACAGGGCCCAACTATGGCTACACCTTC
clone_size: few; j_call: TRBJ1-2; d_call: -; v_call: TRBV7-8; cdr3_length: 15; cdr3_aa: CASSLGSGRDYGYTF; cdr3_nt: TGTGCCAGCAGCTTAGGTTCCGGGCGGGACTATGGCTACACCTTC
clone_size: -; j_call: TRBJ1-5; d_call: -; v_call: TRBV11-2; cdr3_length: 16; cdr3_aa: CASSLGLGTRNQPQHF; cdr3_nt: TGTGCCAGCAGCTTGGGACTAGGTACTCGCAATCAGCCCCAGCATTTT
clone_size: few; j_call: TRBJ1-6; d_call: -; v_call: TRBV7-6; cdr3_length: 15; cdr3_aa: CASSINDGFVSPLHF; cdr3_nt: TGTGCCAGCAGCATTAACGACGGGTTCGTAAGTCCCCTCCACTTT
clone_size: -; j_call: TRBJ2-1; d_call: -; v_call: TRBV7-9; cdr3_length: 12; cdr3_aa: CASSFGGHEQFF; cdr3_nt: TGTGCCAGCAGCTTCGGGGGCCATGAGCAGTTCTTC
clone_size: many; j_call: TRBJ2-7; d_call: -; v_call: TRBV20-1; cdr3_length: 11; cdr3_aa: CSVGTAGSKYF; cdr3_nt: TGCAGTGTGGGGACCGCCGGCTCGAAGTACTTC
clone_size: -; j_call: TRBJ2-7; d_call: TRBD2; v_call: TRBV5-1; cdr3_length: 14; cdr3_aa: CASSGGDFPYEQYF; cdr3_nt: TGCGCCAGCAGCGGGGGGGACTTCCCCTACGAGCAGTACTTC
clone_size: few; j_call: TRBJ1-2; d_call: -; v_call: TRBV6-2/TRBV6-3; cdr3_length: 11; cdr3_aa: CASSNTYGYTF; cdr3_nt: TGTGCCAGCAGTAACACCTATGGCTACACCTTC
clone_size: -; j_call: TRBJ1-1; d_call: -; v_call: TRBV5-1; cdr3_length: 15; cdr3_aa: CASSQGPSMNTEAFF; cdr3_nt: TGCGCCAGCAGTCAGGGCCCGAGCATGAACACTGAAGCTTTCTTT
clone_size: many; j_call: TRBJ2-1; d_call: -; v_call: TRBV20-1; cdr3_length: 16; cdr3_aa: CSAQWGEKGFLNEQFF; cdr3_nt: TGCAGTGCTCAATGGGGGGAAAAAGGCTTTTTGAATGAGCAGTTCTTC
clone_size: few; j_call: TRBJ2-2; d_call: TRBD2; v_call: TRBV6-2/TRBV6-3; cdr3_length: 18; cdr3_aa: CASSSGLAGGLNTGELFF; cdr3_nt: TGTGCCAGCAGTTCCGGACTAGCGGGGGGTCTGAACACCGGGGAGCTGTTTTTT
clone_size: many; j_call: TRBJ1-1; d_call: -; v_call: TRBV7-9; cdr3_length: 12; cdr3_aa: CASSFEGFQAFF; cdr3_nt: TGTGCCAGCAGCTTTGAGGGCTTCCAAGCTTTCTTT
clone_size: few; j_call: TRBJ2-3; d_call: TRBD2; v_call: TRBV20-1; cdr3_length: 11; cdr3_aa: CSAATSATQYF; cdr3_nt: TGCAGTGCGGCCACTAGCGCTACGCAGTATTTT
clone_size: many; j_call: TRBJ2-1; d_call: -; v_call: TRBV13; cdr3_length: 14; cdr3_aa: CASTRQESYNEQFF; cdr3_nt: TGTGCCAGCACCCGACAGGAATCCTACAATGAGCAGTTCTTC
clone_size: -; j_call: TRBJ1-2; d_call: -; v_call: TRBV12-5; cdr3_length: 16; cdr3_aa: CASAGEGAARHNGYTF; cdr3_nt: TGTGCTAGTGCCGGAGAAGGTGCCGCGCGTCATAATGGCTACACCTTC
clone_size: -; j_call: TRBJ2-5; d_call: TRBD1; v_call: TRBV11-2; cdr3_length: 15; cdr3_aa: CASSLDRGPVETQYF; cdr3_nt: TGTGCCAGCAGCTTAGACAGGGGGCCCGTCGAGACCCAGTACTTC
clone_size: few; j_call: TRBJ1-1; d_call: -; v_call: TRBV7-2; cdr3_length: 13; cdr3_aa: CASSLAEDRAAFF; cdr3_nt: TGTGCCAGCAGCTTAGCGGAGGACAGAGCGGCTTTCTTT
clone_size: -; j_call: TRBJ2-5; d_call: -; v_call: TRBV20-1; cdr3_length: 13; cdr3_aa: CSARDAYRETQYF; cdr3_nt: TGCAGTGCTAGAGATGCCTACCGAGAGACCCAGTACTTC
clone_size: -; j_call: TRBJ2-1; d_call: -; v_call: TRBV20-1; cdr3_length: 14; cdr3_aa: CSARDPGWSDEQFF; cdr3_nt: TGCAGTGCTAGAGATCCGGGATGGAGCGATGAGCAGTTCTTC
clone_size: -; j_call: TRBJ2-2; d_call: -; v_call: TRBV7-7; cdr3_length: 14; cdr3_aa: CASTRDGITGELFF; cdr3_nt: TGTGCCAGCACCCGGGACGGCATCACCGGGGAGCTGTTTTTT
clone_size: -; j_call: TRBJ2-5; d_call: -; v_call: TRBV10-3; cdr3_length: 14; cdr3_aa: CATRARTLQETQYF; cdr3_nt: TGTGCCACACGGGCCCGAACTTTACAAGAGACCCAGTACTTC
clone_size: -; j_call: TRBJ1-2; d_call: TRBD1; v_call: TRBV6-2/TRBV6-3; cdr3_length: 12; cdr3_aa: CASRTGSYGYTF; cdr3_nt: TGTGCCAGCCGGACAGGGTCCTATGGCTACACCTTC
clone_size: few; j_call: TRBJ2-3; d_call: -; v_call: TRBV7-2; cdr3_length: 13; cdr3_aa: CASSLAVEDTQYF; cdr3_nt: TGTGCCAGCAGCTTAGCGGTGGAAGATACGCAGTATTTT
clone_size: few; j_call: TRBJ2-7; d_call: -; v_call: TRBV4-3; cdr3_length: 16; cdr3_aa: CASSQGEGQPNYEQYF; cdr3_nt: TGCGCCAGCAGCCAAGGAGAGGGACAACCGAACTACGAGCAGTACTTC